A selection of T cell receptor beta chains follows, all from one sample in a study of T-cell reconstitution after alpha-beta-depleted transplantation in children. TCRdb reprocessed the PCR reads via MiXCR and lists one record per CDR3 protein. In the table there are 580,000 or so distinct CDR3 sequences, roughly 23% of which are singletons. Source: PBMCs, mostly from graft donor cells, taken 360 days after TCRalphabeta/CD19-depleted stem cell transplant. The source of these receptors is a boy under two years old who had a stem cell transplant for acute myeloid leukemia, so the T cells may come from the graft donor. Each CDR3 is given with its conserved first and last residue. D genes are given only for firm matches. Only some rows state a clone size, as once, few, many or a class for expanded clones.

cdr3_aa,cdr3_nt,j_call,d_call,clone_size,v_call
CASSLGARGVRNQPQHF,TGTGCCAGCAGCTTAGGGGCTAGAGGGGTGCGGAATCAACCCCAGCATTTT,TRBJ1-5,.,once,TRBV11-2
CSVRTGRVYGYTF,TGCAGCGTCCGGACAGGGCGAGTCTATGGCTACACCTTC,TRBJ1-2,TRBD1,many,TRBV29-1
CSARLAGGTLTDTQYF,TGCAGTGCTAGACTAGCGGGGGGAACCCTCACAGATACGCAGTATTTT,TRBJ2-3,TRBD2,few,TRBV20-1
CASSQVKGTSKIYTQYF,TGTGCCAGCAGCCAAGTTAAGGGGACTAGCAAGATTTATACGCAGTATTTT,TRBJ2-3,TRBD2,many,TRBV14
CASSPRRLAGQAGEQFF,TGTGCCAGCAGCCCACGTAGGCTAGCGGGGCAGGCGGGTGAGCAGTTCTTC,TRBJ2-1,TRBD2,many,TRBV7-2
CASSGLGTSGNEQFF,TGTGCCAGCAGCGGCCTCGGGACTAGCGGAAATGAGCAGTTCTTC,TRBJ2-1,.,many,TRBV21-1
CSASPPTGLRYNEQFF,TGCAGTGCTAGCCCTCCGACAGGCCTAAGGTACAATGAGCAGTTCTTC,TRBJ2-1,.,many,TRBV20-1
CATSRVRGVETQYF,TGTGCCACCAGCAGAGTTCGAGGCGTAGAGACCCAGTACTTC,TRBJ2-5,.,.,TRBV15
CASSKFGTEYGYTF,TGTGCCAGCAGCAAATTCGGGACAGAATATGGCTACACCTTC,TRBJ1-2,TRBD1,many,TRBV6-2/TRBV6-3
CASSLGPNSGANVLTF,TGTGCCAGCAGCCTCGGGCCGAACTCTGGGGCCAACGTCCTGACTTTC,TRBJ2-6,.,.,TRBV5-6
CASSLWAGGHLDTQYF,TGTGCCAGCAGTTTATGGGCGGGGGGGCACTTAGATACGCAGTATTTT,TRBJ2-3,TRBD2,.,TRBV28
CASSKQGEALDTQYF,TGTGCCAGCAGCAAACAAGGGGAGGCTCTAGATACGCAGTATTTT,TRBJ2-3,.,.,TRBV21-1
CASSESPVQPQHF,TGTGCCAGCAGTGAGAGTCCGGTTCAGCCCCAGCATTTT,TRBJ1-5,.,few,TRBV6-1
CATSDGWSTDTQYF,TGTGCCACCAGTGATGGGTGGTCCACAGATACGCAGTATTTT,TRBJ2-3,.,.,TRBV24-1
CSAQALGHQYF,TGCAGCGCCCAGGCCCTGGGACATCAGTACTTC,TRBJ2-4,.,many,TRBV29-1
CASSSTSGGDAGELFF,TGTGCCAGCAGTTCGACTAGCGGGGGTGATGCCGGGGAGCTGTTTTTT,TRBJ2-2,TRBD2,few,TRBV6-5
CASSLGDLISEQFF,TGTGCCAGCAGCTTAGGGGACCTCATCAGTGAGCAGTTCTTC,TRBJ2-1,.,.,TRBV11-2
CSALVAGGADTQYF,TGCAGTGCTTTGGTAGCGGGGGGGGCAGATACGCAGTATTTT,TRBJ2-3,TRBD2,many,TRBV20-1
CSVPVAGGRETQYF,TGCAGTGTCCCGGTAGCGGGGGGCAGAGAGACCCAGTACTTC,TRBJ2-5,TRBD2,few,TRBV20-1
CASSFRTGDFAYFYNEQFF,TGTGCCAGCAGCTTTAGGACAGGGGATTTCGCCTACTTCTACAATGAGCAGTTCTTC,TRBJ2-1,TRBD1,.,TRBV11-1
CSVGEINQPQHF,TGCAGCGTTGGAGAGATCAATCAGCCCCAGCATTTT,TRBJ1-5,.,many,TRBV29-1
CASSPTGGEDTEAFF,TGTGCCAGCAGCCCTACAGGGGGTGAGGACACTGAAGCTTTCTTT,TRBJ1-1,TRBD1,many,TRBV11-1
CASSSYRRGRNEQFF,TGTGCCAGCAGTTCTTATAGGCGGGGGCGGAATGAGCAGTTCTTC,TRBJ2-1,.,.,TRBV12-3/TRBV12-4
CASSYYQTLGGMNTEAFF,TGTGCCAGCAGTTACTACCAGACCCTCGGGGGAATGAACACTGAAGCTTTCTTT,TRBJ1-1,.,few,TRBV6-5
CSVIAGAYEQYF,TGCAGCGTGATAGCGGGGGCCTACGAGCAGTACTTC,TRBJ2-7,TRBD2,few,TRBV29-1
CASSLAGQGTEQYF,TGTGCCAGCAGCTTAGCGGGGCAAGGGACCGAGCAGTACTTC,TRBJ2-7,.,many,TRBV11-1
CASSLAHTDTGELFF,TGCGCCAGCAGCTTGGCCCACACGGACACCGGGGAGCTGTTTTTT,TRBJ2-2,.,.,TRBV5-1
CASSLQENGYTF,TGTGCCAGCAGTTTACAAGAAAATGGCTACACCTTC,TRBJ1-2,.,.,TRBV28
CSATTGNPGELFF,TGCAGTGCTACTACAGGGAACCCCGGGGAGCTGTTTTTT,TRBJ2-2,.,.,TRBV20-1
CASSETSGGYNEQFF,TGTGCCAGCAGTGAAACTAGCGGGGGATACAATGAGCAGTTCTTC,TRBJ2-1,TRBD2,many,TRBV12-3/TRBV12-4
CSARRSGGAADTQYF,TGCAGTGCTAGACGTAGCGGGGGGGCTGCAGATACGCAGTATTTT,TRBJ2-3,TRBD2,many,TRBV20-1
CASRRFPGTSGRYEQFF,TGTGCCAGCAGACGTTTTCCCGGGACTAGCGGTAGATATGAGCAGTTCTTC,TRBJ2-1,TRBD2,many,TRBV12-3/TRBV12-4
CASSLAGTGLTEAFF,TGTGCCAGCAGCTTAGCCGGGACAGGGTTAACTGAAGCTTTCTTT,TRBJ1-1,TRBD1,.,TRBV7-4
CASSPLLGETQYF,TGTGCCAGCAGTCCCCTCTTGGGGGAGACCCAGTACTTC,TRBJ2-5,.,.,TRBV12-3/TRBV12-4
CASSLTGASYNEQFF,TGTGCCAGCAGTTTGACAGGGGCCTCCTACAATGAGCAGTTCTTC,TRBJ2-1,TRBD1,.,TRBV12-3/TRBV12-4
CASSYSRRGDVAFF,TGTGCCAGCAGTTACTCCCGCAGGGGTGACGTAGCTTTCTTT,TRBJ1-1,.,.,TRBV6-5
CASSLGQTSSYEQYF,TGCGCCAGCAGCTTGGGACAAACCAGCTCCTACGAGCAGTACTTC,TRBJ2-7,.,many,TRBV5-1
CASSQRTGLSGNTIYF,TGTGCCAGCAGCCAAAGAACAGGGCTCTCTGGAAACACCATATATTTT,TRBJ1-3,.,.,TRBV6-1
CSADSSLNSPLHF,TGCAGTGCTGATTCATCTCTTAATTCACCCCTCCACTTT,TRBJ1-6,.,.,TRBV20-1
CASSSHSQDTQYF,TGTGCCAGCAGTTCCCACAGTCAAGATACGCAGTATTTT,TRBJ2-3,.,many,TRBV6-6
CSARDGKVVGTEAFF,TGCAGTGCTAGAGATGGAAAGGTAGTGGGCACTGAAGCTTTCTTT,TRBJ1-1,.,many,TRBV20-1
CASSFPRFNEQFF,TGCGCCAGCAGCTTCCCCAGGTTTAATGAGCAGTTCTTC,TRBJ2-1,.,many,TRBV5-1